The 10 T cell receptor beta chains listed next were all sequenced from one sample in a study of T cell responses to AZD1222 COVID-19 vaccine. Repertoires were generated with immunoSEQ multiplex PCR, while TCRdb's copy carries only in-frame clones and drops some. Among 250,000 to 300,000 clones listed, roughly 93% were seen once. The sample was peripheral blood, taken 28 days after the second AZD1222 dose. The receptors shown here come from an adult who received the AZD1222 COVID-19 vaccine.

The J gene is TRBJ2-1, the V gene TRBV9, with 9 bases fitting TRBD2. The J segment lost 6 bases and the V segment lost 0 bases, leaving 7 bases of the junction unmatched. This CDR3 region has 16 residues. The germline V gene has CDR1 SGDLS and CDR2 YYNGEE. Here the CDR3 DNA reads TGTGCCAGCAGCGTAGCCCATAGCGGGGGTTTCAATGAGCAGTTCTTC. Translating it yields CASSVAHSGGFNEQFF.

V usage is TRBV7-8 and J usage is TRBJ1-6; a weak D match, TRBD1 (6 bases). Per germline, CDR1 SGHVS and CDR2 FQNEAQ. The CDR3 runs 14 residues. V shed 5 bases and J shed 4 bases, with 9 bases lying between them. Here the CDR3 DNA reads TGTGCCAGCAGCGCTGGACAGTATAATTCACCCCTCCACTTT. This translates into CASSAGQYNSPLHF.

The chain is built from TRBV5-6 and TRBJ1-1; 9 nucleotides agree with TRBD1. From germline, CDR1 is SGHDT and CDR2 YYEEEE. Trimming cost V 6 bases and J 5 bases; bases outside gene matches: 5. The CDR3 contains 13 residues. This CDR3 is CASMRDRATEAFF. The DNA of the CDR3 is TGTGCCAGCATGCGGGACAGGGCAACTGAAGCTTTCTTT.

The chain is built from TRBV6-5 and TRBJ2-7; 10 bases are a match to TRBD2. Germline V CDR1 and CDR2: MNHEY, SVGAGI. The CDR3 has 13 amino acids. V shed 8 bases and J 3 bases; nucleotides not matched to a gene: 4. DNA of the CDR3: TGTGCCAGCTCGGGACTAGCGCACTACGAGCAGTACTTC. Residues: CASSGLAHYEQYF.

This rearrangement joins TRBV7-2 to TRBJ2-7; no definite D call. Germline CDR1 and CDR2: SGHTA and FQGNSA. V shed 3 bases and J shed 3 bases, with 6 bases lying between them. The CDR3 covers 12 residues. The chain's CDR3 is CASSFNIYEQYF. CDR3 nucleotide sequence: TGTGCCAGCAGCTTTAATATCTACGAGCAGTACTTC. The full variable domain, its missing parts supplied by reference TRBV7-2 and TRBJ2-7, is GAGVSQSPSNKVTEKGKDVELRCDPISGHTALYWYRQSLGQGLEFLIYFQGNSAPDKSGLPSDRFSAERTGGSVSTLTIQRTQQEDSAVYLCASSFNIYEQYFGPGTRLTVT.

The genes are TRBV6-5 and TRBJ1-1; D not certain. The CDR3 runs to 11 residues. The V end was cut by 2 bases, the J end by 8 bases, with 6 bases between. In germline, CDR1 is MNHEY, CDR2 SVGAGI. The chain's CDR3 is CASSYKGEAFF. The CDR3 DNA sequence: TGTGCCAGCAGTTACAAAGGGGAAGCTTTCTTT.

V gene TRBV14 combines with J gene TRBJ1-1; a weak D match, TRBD1 (6 bases). Germline lookup yields CDR1 SGHDN and CDR2 FVKESK. Trimming shortened V by 4 bases and J by 5 bases, and 11 bases separated the two germline ends. CDR3 length: 13 amino acids. The CDR3 is CASSLGRGTEAFF. Written as DNA, the CDR3 is TGTGCCAGCAGCCTCGGCAGGGGAACTGAAGCTTTCTTT.

V and J are TRBV28 and TRBJ2-7, with D possibly being TRBD2 (6 bases). From germline, CDR1 is MDHEN and CDR2 SYDVKM. The CDR3 is made up of 12 amino acids. Trimming took off 6 bases at V and 7 bases at J, with 13 bases between the two ends. The DNA of the CDR3 is TGTGCCAGCAGATCTAACGGAGGGGAGCAGTACTTC. This gives the protein CASRSNGGEQYF.

The V call is TRBV9, the J call TRBJ2-3, with D perhaps matching TRBD2 (5 bases). This CDR3 is built from 16 residues. With 1 base removed from V and 4 bases from J, the gap between germline ends came to 16 bases. Per germline, CDR1 SGDLS and CDR2 YYNGEE. The chain's CDR3 is CASSVLGLLGSDTQYF. As DNA, the CDR3 is TGTGCCAGCAGCGTACTCGGACTTTTAGGGTCAGATACGCAGTATTTT. The variable domain in full, completed from reference TRBV9 and TRBJ2-3, reads DSGVTQTPKHLITATGQRVTLRCSPRSGDLSVYWYQQSLDQGLQFLIQYYNGEERAKGNILERFSAQQFPDLHSELNLSSLELGDSALYFCASSVLGLLGSDTQYFGPGTRLTVL.

The chain couples TRBV27 to TRBJ2-1; D is ambiguous. The CDR3 has 11 amino acids. Germline values: CDR1 MNHEY, CDR2 SMNVEV (reference sequence). The V end lost 7 bases, the J end lost 4 bases, and 5 bases lay between the germline ends. CDR3 protein: CASKDYNEQFF. The CDR3 nucleotides read TGTGCCAGCAAAGATTACAATGAGCAGTTCTTC.